This entry lists 27 T cell receptor beta chains sequenced from one sample in a study of human T cells and chemical hapten exposure. Sample time point: patch test 3, about 24 weeks after DPC sensitization. Treatment defined: therapeutic diphenylcyclopropenone sensitization with weekly scalp DPC. In TCRdb, the RACE reads were re-called with MiXCR into one record per CDR3 protein. Of about 52,000 distinct CDR3 sequences listed, roughly a tenth were seen once; the top ten hold roughly 17%. Sequencing used whole blood, obtained in connection with sensitization to the hapten diphenylcyclopropenone (DPC). These receptors were obtained from a woman aged 35 to 49 with alopecia areata. Some clones in this sample may be carry-over from other donors' samples.

This clonotype was observed many times. The V gene is TRBV6-1, the J gene TRBJ2-7; D is unresolved. Germline V gene data show CDR1 as MNHNS and CDR2 as SASEGT. The CDR3 is 12 residues long. V lost 4 bases and J 6 bases, leaving 10 bases between the germline ends. CDR3 DNA sequence: TGTGCCAGCAGTGTGGAGCGCGGCGAGCAGTACTTC. Translating it yields CASSVERGEQYF.

This clonotype was seen a few times. The chain employs TRBV6-5 and TRBJ2-3, with TRBD1 matching 10 bases. The V and J ends lost 4 bases and 2 bases, in that order; junction bases with no gene match: 3. This CDR3 region has 15 residues. Germline CDR1 MNHEY, CDR2 SVGAGI. The CDR3: CASSSGTGVTDTQYF. The CDR3 DNA sequence: TGTGCCAGCAGTTCCGGGACAGGGGTCACAGATACGCAGTATTTT.

V usage is TRBV24-1 and J usage is TRBJ2-7; TRBD1 aligns across 9 bases. Germline V gives CDR1 KGHDR, CDR2 SFDVKD. J gave up 1 base and V 5 bases, and 5 bases lay outside the gene matches. There are 15 residues in the CDR3. DNA of the CDR3: TGTGCCACCAGTGGAGCCGGGACAGGGTCCTACGAGCAGTACTTC. It codes for CATSGAGTGSYEQYF.

Remarks on this clonotype: A single base separates this from a much larger clone, so it may be a read error. The rearrangement links TRBV7-3 to TRBJ2-7; unclear D gene. Germline V gene lookup returns CDR1 SGHTA and CDR2 FQGTGA. This CDR3 is built from 13 residues. Trimming pared 10 bases from V and 7 bases from J, leaving 20 bases between. The CDR3 region has the DNA TGTGCCATCCTGCTCCCCCCCATTGAGGAGCAGTACTTC. Encoded protein: CAILLPPIEEQYF.

This rearrangement joins TRBV3-1 to TRBJ2-1, with a tentative D call TRBD1 (6 bases). This CDR3 comprises 16 residues. From germline, CDR1 is LGHDT and CDR2 YNNKEL (reference sequence). V lost 4 bases and J lost 6, with 19 bases in between. The CDR3 DNA is TGTGCCAGCAGCCTTACACAACAGGGAATCGGCAATGAGCAGTTCTTC. This sequence encodes CASSLTQQGIGNEQFF.

This clonotype was seen repeatedly, ten times or more. The chain combines TRBV19 with TRBJ1-5, with D possibly matching TRBD1 (5 bases). Germline values: CDR1 LNHDA, CDR2 SQIVND (reference sequence). There are 15 residues in the CDR3. Trimming pared 4 bases from V and 4 bases from J, leaving 14 bases between. CDR3 region: CASSTRDFGNQPQHF. The CDR3 nucleotides are TGTGCCAGTAGTACCCGGGACTTCGGAAATCAGCCCCAGCATTTT.

This clonotype has ten or more counts. The gene calls are TRBV4-2 and TRBJ2-7, with 7 bases lining up with TRBD2. Germline V gives CDR1 LGHNA, CDR2 YNFKEQ. J lost 4 bases, V lost 4 bases, and 4 bases had no gene match. This CDR3 is 13 amino acids long. The CDR3 nucleotides are TGTGCCAGCAGCCCCCAAGCGGGGTACGAGCAGTACTTC. It codes for CASSPQAGYEQYF.

This clonotype has a count of ten or more. V usage is TRBV7-8 and J usage is TRBJ1-5; unclear D gene. V dropped 0 bases and J dropped 0 bases, with 12 bases sitting between them. This CDR3 region has 17 residues. CDR1 SGHVS and CDR2 FQNEAQ come from the germline V gene. CDR3 residues: CASSLALRLNSNQPQHF. DNA for the CDR3: TGTGCCAGCAGCTTAGCGCTTAGGCTGAATAGCAATCAGCCCCAGCATTTT.

In its sample, this clonotype was seen many times. CDR3 sequence: CASTPPSNEQFF. The CDR3 nucleotides read TGTGCCAGCACCCCGCCCTCCAATGAGCAGTTCTTC. The V call is TRBV7-8, the J call TRBJ2-1; D call uncertain. V lost 7 bases to trimming and J lost 6 bases, with 10 bases between them. The V gene's germline CDR1 is SGHVS and CDR2 FQNEAQ. This CDR3 has 12 residues.

Many counts were recorded for this clonotype. The V gene is TRBV11-2, the J gene TRBJ2-3; the D is unclear. This CDR3 contains 14 residues. Germline lookup yields CDR1 SGHAT and CDR2 FQNNGV. V was pared by 5 bases and J by 1 base, with 10 bases between. In DNA, the CDR3 is TGTGCCAGCAGCCCCTTAGGCCGCACAGATACGCAGTATTTT. It is translated as CASSPLGRTDTQYF.

This clonotype was observed at least ten times. The chain recombines TRBV12-3 or TRBV12-4 with TRBJ1-4; D is perhaps TRBD1 (5 bases). The CDR3 sequence is 15 residues long. V was pared by 3 bases and J by 6 bases, with 14 bases between. This chain's CDR3 is CASSFVLGVDEKLFF. In nucleotides, the CDR3 is TGTGCCAGCAGTTTCGTCCTGGGGGTTGATGAAAAACTGTTTTTT.

This clonotype was observed at least ten times. This chain connects TRBV2 to TRBJ2-1; 15 bases fit TRBD2. The germline V gene encodes CDR1 SNHLY and CDR2 FYNNEI. With V trimmed by 7 bases and J by 1 base, 14 bases remained unmatched. The CDR3 runs to 20 residues. CDR3 DNA sequence: TGTGCCAGCATGCACACATCCGGGACTAGCGGGGGGAAATCCTACAATGAGCAGTTCTTC. Translation: CASMHTSGTSGGKSYNEQFF. The full variable domain, its missing parts supplied by reference TRBV2 and TRBJ2-1, is EPEVTQTPSHQVTQMGQEVILRCVPISNHLYFYWYRQILGQKVEFLVSFYNNEISEKSEIFDDQFSVERPDGSNFTLKIRSTKLEDSAMYFCASMHTSGTSGGKSYNEQFFGPGTRLTVL.

This clonotype is judged medium-sized (0.01 to 0.1%). The rearrangement joins TRBV25-1 to TRBJ2-2; 7 bases match TRBD1. The CDR3 runs to 11 residues. V lost 9 bases, J lost 13 bases, and 8 bases stayed unmatched. The germline V gene encodes CDR1 MGHDK and CDR2 SYGVNS. This CDR3 reads CASTRTGSLFF. The DNA of the CDR3 is TGTGCCAGTACTAGGACAGGATCGCTGTTTTTT.

This clonotype appeared many times. This chain connects TRBV7-9 to TRBJ2-3; 8 bases align to TRBD1. The CDR3 has 15 amino acids. Looked up from germline, CDR1 is SEHNR and CDR2 is FQNEAQ (reference sequence). V was clipped by 4 bases and J by 6 bases; unmatched bases: 9. In nucleotides, the CDR3 is TGTGCCAGCAGCTCGTCAGGGGGCCAGTGGGATACGCAGTATTTT. This encodes CASSSSGGQWDTQYF.

This clonotype turned up a few times. J is TRBJ2-5 and V is TRBV12-5, with D unresolved. V lost 6 bases and J 1 base, leaving 15 bases between the germline ends. This CDR3 has 15 amino acids. Germline loops: CDR1 LGHNT, CDR2 FRNRAP. CDR3 nucleotides: TGTGCTAGTGGCCCGGGCCGCCACATCCAAGAGACCCAGTACTTC. Protein: CASGPGRHIQETQYF.

This clonotype was seen many times. The chain employs TRBV5-5 and TRBJ1-1; tentatively, D is TRBD1 (5 bases). Per germline, CDR1 SGHKS and CDR2 YYEKEE (reference sequence). The ends were cut back, 4 bases at V and 7 bases at J, with 17 bases in the middle. There are 14 residues in the CDR3. This CDR3 is CASSIGLVGGEAFF. The CDR3 region has the DNA TGTGCCAGCAGCATCGGACTGGTTGGGGGTGAAGCTTTCTTT. The variable domain in full, with the rest retrieved from reference TRBV5-5 and TRBJ1-1, is DAGVTQSPTHLIKTRGQQVTLRCSPISGHKSVSWYQQVLGQGPQFIFQYYEKEERGRGNFPDRFSARQFPNYSSELNVNALLLGDSALYLCASSIGLVGGEAFFGQGTRLTVV.

This chain uses TRBV6-4 with TRBJ2-3; 13 bases map to TRBD2. CDR3 length equals 15 residues. Unmatched junction bases numbered 1, after V lost 4 bases and J lost 3 bases. CDR1 is MRHNA and CDR2 is SNTAGT in the germline V gene. The CDR3 nucleotides are TGTGCCAGCAGTGCGACTAGCGGGGGGACAGATACGCAGTATTTT. Protein product: CASSATSGGTDTQYF.

The table lists this clonotype with many counts. V gene TRBV7-9 combines with J gene TRBJ2-1, with D hard to call. Germline CDR1 reads SEHNR; CDR2 reads FQNEAQ (reference sequence). The CDR3 has 16 amino acids. V was pared by 1 base and J by 0 bases, with 10 bases between. The CDR3 reads CASSLVLTRSYNEQFF. CDR3 bases: TGTGCCAGCAGCTTAGTGCTTACCCGCTCCTACAATGAGCAGTTCTTC.

This clonotype is medium-sized within its sample. The chain joins TRBV7-2 to TRBJ1-2; D gene uncertain. V lost 1 base and J lost 4, with 13 bases in between. The germline gives CDR1 SGHTA, CDR2 FQGNSA. The CDR3 has 15 amino acids. The CDR3 protein is CASSLDFDLSYGYTF. DNA for the CDR3: TGTGCCAGCAGCTTAGATTTCGATCTTTCCTATGGCTACACCTTC.

In its sample, this clonotype was seen a few times. Here the CDR3 reads CASSSPGTSGGKETQYF. CDR3 in DNA: TGTGCCAGCAGCTCCCCCGGGACTAGCGGGGGGAAAGAGACCCAGTACTTC. V and J are TRBV7-9 and TRBJ2-5; TRBD2 matches at 15 bases. Trimming cost V 4 bases and J 3 bases; bases outside gene matches: 6. Germline CDR1 SEHNR, CDR2 FQNEAQ (reference sequence). The CDR3 is made up of 17 amino acids.

V is TRBV19 and J is TRBJ2-2, with D possibly being TRBD2 (6 bases). The V and J ends lost 3 bases and 4 bases respectively, with 9 bases between them. The germline gives CDR1 LNHDA, CDR2 SQIVND (reference sequence). The CDR3 extends over 14 amino acids. The CDR3 DNA reads TGTGCCAGTAGTATGGCGGGGCTCACCGGGGAGCTGTTTTTT. It specifies CASSMAGLTGELFF.

The chain couples TRBV7-2 to TRBJ2-5; D may be TRBD1 or TRBD2 (5 bases each). The V and J ends lost 6 bases and 1 base respectively, with 9 bases between them. CDR3 size: 13 residues. CDR1 and CDR2 from the germline V gene are SGHTA and FQGNSA. CDR3 nucleotide sequence: TGTGCCAGCAGGCTTGGGGGCCAAGAGACCCAGTACTTC. Encoded protein: CASRLGGQETQYF. Variable domain in full (rest from reference TRBV7-2 and TRBJ2-5): GAGVSQSPSNKVTEKGKDVELRCDPISGHTALYWYRQSLGQGLEFLIYFQGNSAPDKSGLPSDRFSAERTGGSVSTLTIQRTQQEDSAVYLCASRLGGQETQYFGPGTRLLVL.

This clonotype has a count of ten or more. The genes are TRBV4-1 and TRBJ1-5; TRBD1 matches 9 bases. The germline CDR1 and CDR2 sequences are MGHRA and YSYEKL. Losses at the gene ends were 4 bases for V and 2 bases for J; bases not matched to a gene: 3. The CDR3 is 15 amino acids. In nucleotides, the CDR3 is TGCGCCAGCAGCCCGAGGACAGGGGGCAATCAGCCCCAGCATTTT. Translating it yields CASSPRTGGNQPQHF.

This clonotype was counted many times. Here the CDR3 DNA reads TGTGCCAGCTCACCGGAGTCCTACGAGCAGTACTTC. Translated, it gives CASSPESYEQYF. V and J are TRBV18 and TRBJ2-7; D ambiguous. Trimming removed 3 bases at V and 1 base at J, with 4 bases between. The CDR3 covers 12 residues. Germline V gene lookup returns CDR1 KGHSH and CDR2 LQKENI.

This clonotype has ten or more counts. The chain recombines TRBV5-1 with TRBJ1-1; D gene ambiguous. The V gene lost 0 bases and the J gene lost 5 bases, with 8 bases spanning the gap. Germline V lookup: CDR1 SGHRS, CDR2 YFSETQ. The CDR3 is 13 residues long. The CDR3 bases are TGCGCCAGCAGCTTGGTAGCGGTAACTGAAGCTTTCTTT. Translated: CASSLVAVTEAFF.

This clonotype showed up many times. The chain employs TRBV7-2 and TRBJ2-1, with 8 bases fitting TRBD2. Germline assignment: CDR1 SGHTA and CDR2 FQGNSA. The CDR3 contains 16 residues. With V trimmed by 0 bases and J by 7 bases, 8 bases remained unmatched. The DNA for the CDR3 is TGTGCCAGCAGCTTAGCGGGCGGGGGGCCGGAAAATGAGCAGTTCTTC. Encoded protein: CASSLAGGGPENEQFF.

The chain carries TRBV30 and TRBJ2-2, with D possibly matching TRBD1 (6 bases). CDR1 is GTSNPN, CDR2 SVGIG, per germline (reference sequence). Trimming stripped 3 bases from V and 4 bases from J, with 12 bases between. This CDR3 region has 14 residues. CDR3 in DNA: TGTGCCTGGAGACCCCGGACAGTCACCGGGGAGCTGTTTTTT. Translated: CAWRPRTVTGELFF.